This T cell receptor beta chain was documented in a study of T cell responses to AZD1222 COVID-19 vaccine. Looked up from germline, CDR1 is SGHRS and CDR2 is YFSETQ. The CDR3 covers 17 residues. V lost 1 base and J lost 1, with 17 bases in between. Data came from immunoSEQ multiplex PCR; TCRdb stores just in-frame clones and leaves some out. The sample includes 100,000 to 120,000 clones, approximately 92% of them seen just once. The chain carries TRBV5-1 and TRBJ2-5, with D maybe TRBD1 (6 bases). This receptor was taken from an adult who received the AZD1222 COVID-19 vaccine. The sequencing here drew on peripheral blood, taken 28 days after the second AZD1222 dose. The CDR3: CASSLNFRTDFQETQYF. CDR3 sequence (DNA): TGCGCCAGCAGCTTGAACTTCCGGACAGACTTCCAAGAGACCCAGTACTTC.